These 3 T cell receptor beta chains share one sample of origin, sequenced in a study of cytomegalovirus exposure and HLA in healthy donors (TCRdb year 2017). Receptors were amplified or captured by the immunoSEQ multiplex PCR assay. A mixture of 60 forward primers for TCR Vbeta segments and 13 reverse primers for TCR Jbeta segments was used in the multiplex PCR. This immuneACCESS table, as held by TCRdb, lists in-frame sequences with V and J called but not all clones. Of the missing ones, under half trace to an unresolved V gene in checked studies; the others have no known cause. In this sample the table shows 110,000 to 150,000 clones, more than 9.5% of which occur a single time. The ten largest clones add up to less than 2% of the sample. The sample consisted of PBMCs. The receptors come from a man aged 45-65 years in good health and CMV-seronegative.

There are a few counts of this clone. The V call is TRBV27, the J call TRBJ2-7, with 8 bases aligning to TRBD1. Germline V gene sequence: CDR1 MNHEY, CDR2 SMNVEV (reference sequence). The J segment lost 6 bases and the V segment lost 2 bases, leaving 6 bases of the junction unmatched. This CDR3 comprises 14 residues. The CDR3: CASSLDRGIGEQYF. The CDR3 nucleotides are TGTGCCAGCAGTTTAGACAGGGGCATAGGCGAGCAGTACTTC.

This clone was seen a few times. This chain connects TRBV6-1 to TRBJ2-1; 13 positions agree with TRBD2. This CDR3 is built from 16 residues. J gave up 9 bases and V 6 bases, and 11 bases lay outside the gene matches. CDR1 and CDR2 (germline): MNHNS, SASEGT. DNA for the CDR3: TGTGCCAGCAGGGAAACTAGCGGGAGGGCCGGGAGTGAGCAGTTCTTC. This gives the protein CASRETSGRAGSEQFF.

This clone appeared a few times. The rearrangement uses TRBV19 and TRBJ2-5, with D maybe TRBD2 (5 bases). Germline V gene data show CDR1 as LNHDA and CDR2 as SQIVND (reference sequence). The CDR3 spans 14 residues. V was cut by 3 bases and J by 4 bases, with 12 bases left in between. This chain's CDR3 is CASSIGLLAETQYF. CDR3 nucleotides: TGTGCCAGTAGTATTGGACTTTTAGCAGAGACCCAGTACTTC.